Listed here is a single T cell receptor beta chain. The V end lost 2 bases, the J end lost 0 bases, and 13 bases lay between the germline ends. Germline loops: CDR1 MNHNS, CDR2 SASEGT. CDR3 length: 16 amino acids. With random hexamers, reverse transcription was performed on about 0.5 to 1 ug of RNA. Each CDR3 protein is one row after TCRdb ran MiXCR on the immunoSEQ multiplex PCR reads. Of roughly 120,000 distinct CDR3 sequences listed, approximately 94% are singletons. The entry originates in a study of CD8 T cells in Susac syndrome. The chain recombines TRBV6-1 with TRBJ1-1, with D possibly TRBD1 on 5 matching bases. The receptor's source is a human donor in good health. Sequenced input: CD4+ T cells from PBMCs. Here the CDR3 reads CASSENSGRLNTEAFF. CDR3 bases: TGTGCCAGCAGTGAAAATTCGGGACGGTTGAACACTGAAGCTTTCTTT.